These 21 T cell receptor beta chains were all obtained from the same sample, sequenced in a study of blood T cell repertoires in COVID-19. Assay used: immunoSEQ multiplex PCR; TCRdb lists only in-frame clones, some missing. Among 200,000 to 250,000 clones listed, around 82% were seen once. The sequenced sample consisted of peripheral blood. The receptors stem from a woman in her 70s with acute or convalescent COVID-19.

The gene calls are TRBV6-5 and TRBJ1-2; D is perhaps TRBD1 (6 bases). The V end lost 5 bases, the J end lost 4 bases, and 17 bases lay between the germline ends. The CDR3 runs 15 residues. Per germline, CDR1 MNHEY and CDR2 SVGAGI. The CDR3: CASSKQGGALYGYTF. The CDR3 nucleotides are TGTGCCAGCAGTAAACAGGGAGGGGCCCTCTATGGCTACACCTTC.

This sequence joins TRBV29-1 and TRBJ1-2, with 9 bases fitting TRBD1. Looked up from germline, CDR1 is SQVTM and CDR2 is ANQGSEA. The trim removed 5 bases at V and 8 bases at J, leaving 6 bases unmatched. This CDR3 is 12 amino acids long. The CDR3 sequence is CSVRDRARGYTF. In nucleotides, the CDR3 is TGCAGCGTTCGGGACAGGGCCCGGGGCTACACCTTC.

The chain joins TRBV19 to TRBJ2-7, with D possibly being TRBD2 (5 bases). Trimming shortened V by 1 base and J by 2 bases, and 12 bases separated the two germline ends. This CDR3 comprises 15 residues. Germline lookup yields CDR1 LNHDA and CDR2 SQIVND (reference sequence). The CDR3 protein is CASSIGTEVPYEQYF. The CDR3 DNA sequence: TGTGCCAGTAGTATAGGAACGGAGGTTCCCTACGAGCAGTACTTC.

The genes are TRBV3-1 (or the pseudogene TRBV3-2) and TRBJ1-2, with 7 bases aligning to TRBD1. The CDR3 runs 14 residues. V was pared by 6 bases and J by 4 bases, with 8 bases of the junction left unmatched. Germline CDR1 reads LGHDT; CDR2 reads YNNKEL (reference sequence). CDR3 in DNA: TGTGCCAGCAGACCCGGGACAGTCTCCTATGGCTACACCTTC. It translates to CASRPGTVSYGYTF.

The chain combines TRBV24-1 with TRBJ1-1; 8 nucleotides align to TRBD1. The junction had 7 bases not matched to a gene; V was cut back by 4 bases and J by 7 bases. The CDR3 extends over 14 amino acids. Germline assignment: CDR1 KGHDR and CDR2 SFDVKD. The CDR3 sequence is CATSDTNDRGEAFF. CDR3 in DNA: TGTGCCACCAGTGACACTAACGACAGGGGTGAAGCTTTCTTT.

The chain combines TRBV2 with TRBJ1-5; 11 nucleotides align to TRBD1. Germline V gives CDR1 SNHLY, CDR2 FYNNEI. The CDR3 covers 16 residues. V shed 6 bases and J 4 bases; nucleotides not matched to a gene: 8. The CDR3 region is CASSPLGTGGNQPQHF. The CDR3 DNA reads TGTGCCAGCAGCCCCTTAGGGACAGGGGGAAATCAGCCCCAGCATTTT.

V is TRBV5-1 and J is TRBJ1-4; D is perhaps TRBD1 (6 bases). CDR1 and CDR2 from the germline V gene are SGHRS and YFSETQ. The CDR3 loop spans 16 amino acids. V lost 3 bases, J lost 0 bases, and 12 bases lay in between. CDR3 sequence: CASSSTGTATNEKLFF. The CDR3 DNA follows: TGCGCCAGCAGCTCGACAGGAACCGCAACTAATGAAAAACTGTTTTTT. Variable domain in full (rest from reference TRBV5-1 and TRBJ1-4): KAGVTQTPRYLIKTRGQQVTLSCSPISGHRSVSWYQQTPGQGLQFLFEYFSETQRNKGNFPGRFSGRQFSNSRSEMNVSTLELGDSALYLCASSSTGTATNEKLFFGSGTQLSVL.

This chain uses TRBV24-1 with TRBJ2-5, with 8 positions matching TRBD2. V was clipped by 2 bases and J by 2 bases; unmatched bases: 9. The CDR3 spans 17 residues. Germline V CDR1 and CDR2: KGHDR, SFDVKD. The CDR3 sequence is CATSDYSGGPRQETQYF. In DNA form, the CDR3 reads TGTGCCACCAGTGATTACTCGGGGGGGCCTCGTCAAGAGACCCAGTACTTC.

The V and J genes are TRBV14 and TRBJ2-3; 7 bases are shared with TRBD1. J was trimmed by 4 bases and V by 1 base; bases with no gene match: 11. Germline V lookup: CDR1 SGHDN, CDR2 FVKESK. The length of the CDR3 is 17 residues. The CDR3 region is CASSQVVAGGFPDTQYF. CDR3 in DNA: TGTGCCAGCAGCCAAGTGGTGGCAGGGGGTTTTCCAGATACGCAGTATTTT.

This sequence joins TRBV5-6 and TRBJ2-2, with 7 bases lining up with TRBD2. Trimming removed 0 bases from V and 7 bases from J; junction bases left unmatched: 0. This CDR3 comprises 13 residues. In germline, CDR1 is SGHDT, CDR2 YYEEEE. In nucleotides, the CDR3 is TGTGCCAGCAGCTTGGGGGGGGGCGGGGAGCTGTTTTTT. As protein: CASSLGGGGELFF.

The V gene is TRBV7-8, the J gene TRBJ1-6; 8 nucleotides align to TRBD1. The CDR3 sequence is 13 residues long. Unmatched junction bases numbered 2, after V lost 4 bases and J lost 9 bases. Germline V gene sequence: CDR1 SGHVS, CDR2 FQNEAQ. The CDR3 is CASSSDRGSPLHF. DNA of the CDR3: TGTGCCAGCAGCTCAGACAGGGGTTCACCCCTCCACTTT.

This sequence joins TRBV27 and TRBJ1-4, with D perhaps matching TRBD1 (5 bases). Germline values: CDR1 MNHEY, CDR2 SMNVEV (reference sequence). V was pared by 8 bases and J by 7 bases, with 14 bases between. This CDR3 is built from 13 residues. In DNA form, the CDR3 reads TGTGCCAGCGGTGGGGGGAATGGTGAAAAACTGTTTTTT. This gives the protein CASGGGNGEKLFF.

This sequence joins TRBV10-3 and TRBJ2-1; D gene uncertain. Per germline, CDR1 ENHRY and CDR2 SYGVKD. This CDR3 has 15 residues. V was shortened by 0 bases and J by 4 bases, with 10 bases between the two germline ends. CDR3 DNA: TGTGCCATCAGTGAGTCGCTTGGCAGTTACAATGAGCAGTTCTTC. Its translation is CAISESLGSYNEQFF.

Concerning this clone: The sample has other DNA sequences that encode this CDR3 too. The chain is built from TRBV5-4 and TRBJ1-1; perhaps TRBD1 as D (5 bases). CDR1 and CDR2 from the germline V gene are SGHNT and YYREEE (reference sequence). V shed 2 bases and J shed 1 base, with 6 bases lying between them. The CDR3 runs to 13 residues. The CDR3 reads CASSLGANTEAFF. The DNA for the CDR3 is TGTGCCAGCAGCTTAGGGGCGAACACTGAAGCTTTCTTT.

This clone was picked up one time. CDR3 amino acids: CASSLVGGQAGEEFF. CDR3 nucleotides: TGCGCCAGCAGCCTTGTAGGTGGCCAGGCCGGGGAGGAGTTCTTC. The chain combines TRBV5-1 with TRBJ2-1; tentatively, D is TRBD2 (6 bases). From germline, CDR1 is SGHRS and CDR2 YFSETQ. The CDR3 is made up of 15 amino acids. Trimming left V 4 bases short and J 14 bases short, with 25 bases between. The full variable domain, its missing parts supplied by reference TRBV5-1 and TRBJ2-1, is KAGVTQTPRYLIKTRGQQVTLSCSPISGHRSVSWYQQTPGQGLQFLFEYFSETQRNKGNFPGRFSGRQFSNSRSEMNVSTLELGDSALYLCASSLVGGQAGEEFFGPGTRLTVL.

The chain carries TRBV7-2 and TRBJ1-5; TRBD1 matches 7 bases. Germline CDR1 is SGHTA and CDR2 is FQGNSA. The CDR3 runs to 13 residues. After removal of 2 bases from V and 5 bases from J, the junction contained 0 bases not matched to a gene. For the CDR3, the DNA is TGTGCCAGCAGCTTACAGGGGGATCAGCCCCAGCATTTT. Its translation is CASSLQGDQPQHF.

The chain recombines TRBV27 with TRBJ2-5; 8 bases align to TRBD1. CDR1 is MNHEY, CDR2 SMNVEV, per germline (reference sequence). V gave up 4 bases and J gave up 9 bases; unmatched junction bases: 10. The CDR3 has 14 amino acids. The chain's CDR3 is CASSSTGVQRPQYF. The CDR3 region has the DNA TGTGCCAGCAGTTCGACAGGGGTACAGAGACCCCAGTACTTC.

The V gene is TRBV10-3, the J gene TRBJ2-1, with a tentative D call TRBD2 (6 bases). From germline, CDR1 is ENHRY and CDR2 SYGVKD. Trimming took 6 bases from V and 4 from J, leaving 16 bases between them. This CDR3 is built from 15 residues. CDR3 residues: CAISPLEGIYNEQFF. CDR3 coding DNA: TGTGCCATCAGCCCCCTGGAGGGAATTTACAATGAGCAGTTCTTC.

The chain has TRBV5-1 and TRBJ2-5, with 12 bases that match TRBD2. This CDR3 spans 14 amino acids. CDR1 and CDR2 from the germline V gene are SGHRS and YFSETQ. V dropped 6 bases and J dropped 4; count of bases not matched to a gene: 4. The CDR3 spells CASTSGGASETQYF. CDR3 nucleotides: TGCGCCAGCACTAGCGGGGGGGCCTCAGAGACCCAGTACTTC.

The sample holds one count of this clone. The chain uses TRBV10-3 and TRBJ1-6, with 9 bases that match TRBD1. The V segment lost 4 bases and the J segment 7 bases; nucleotides outside the gene matches: 5. This CDR3 is 15 amino acids long. Germline loops: CDR1 ENHRY, CDR2 SYGVKD. The CDR3 sequence: CAISAGTGPNSPLHF. The CDR3 nucleotides read TGTGCCATCAGTGCCGGGACAGGGCCCAATTCACCCCTCCACTTT.

This chain uses TRBV2 with TRBJ2-7, with 9 bases lining up with TRBD2. The CDR3 has 15 amino acids. With V trimmed by 2 bases and J by 7 bases, 9 bases remained unmatched. Germline CDR1 and CDR2: SNHLY and FYNNEI. Here the CDR3 DNA reads TGTGCCAGCAGTGAAACTGTAGCGGGGGCGGGAGAGCAGTACTTC. It specifies CASSETVAGAGEQYF.